These 18 T cell receptor beta chains originate from one sample sequenced in a study of technical replicates of blood from a handful of donors. Only in-frame clones appear in the TCRdb table, and some are missing; sequencing was by immunoSEQ multiplex PCR. In the table there are roughly 82,000 clones, roughly 95% of which are singletons. Sample: T cells isolated from PBMCs. The receptors come from a human donor in good health.

J is TRBJ2-1 and V is TRBV5-4; D gene uncertain. This CDR3 has 12 residues. Germline CDR1 reads SGHNT; CDR2 reads YYREEE (reference sequence). V lost 4 bases and J 5 bases, leaving 7 bases between the germline ends. This chain's CDR3 is CASSPSNNEQFF. CDR3 sequence (DNA): TGTGCCAGCAGCCCTAGTAACAATGAGCAGTTCTTC.

The V call is TRBV10-2, the J call TRBJ2-7; TRBD1 matches 9 bases. Germline CDR1 and CDR2: WSHSY and SAAADI. The CDR3 is 14 residues long. The V and J ends lost 6 bases and 1 base, in that order; junction bases with no gene match: 4. The CDR3 loop is CASSSGTGSYEQYF. DNA for the CDR3: TGCGCCAGCAGCTCCGGGACAGGGTCCTACGAGCAGTACTTC.

This rearrangement joins TRBV30 to TRBJ2-7; D is ambiguous. There are 11 residues in the CDR3. V was clipped by 3 bases and J by 5 bases, with 8 bases between them. The germline V gene encodes CDR1 GTSNPN and CDR2 SVGIG (reference sequence). The CDR3 loop reads CAWRYENEQYF. In DNA form, the CDR3 reads TGTGCCTGGAGATACGAGAACGAGCAGTACTTC.

The J gene is TRBJ1-1, the V gene TRBV7-2; D remains ambiguous. The germline V gene encodes CDR1 SGHTA and CDR2 FQGNSA. Trimming shortened V by 5 bases and J by 2 bases, and 6 bases separated the two germline ends. The CDR3 totals 12 residues. CDR3 protein: CASSPLNTEAFF. The CDR3 nucleotides are TGTGCCAGCAGCCCCCTTAACACTGAAGCTTTCTTT.

This chain links TRBV7-9 with TRBJ2-3; TRBD1 is a possible D gene (5 bases). The germline V and J ends were trimmed by 4 bases and 0 bases, with 8 bases remaining between them. This CDR3 is built from 14 residues. Looked up from germline, CDR1 is SEHNR and CDR2 is FQNEAQ (reference sequence). CDR3 sequence: CASSWTFSTDTQYF. The DNA for the CDR3 is TGTGCCAGCAGCTGGACATTTAGCACAGATACGCAGTATTTT.

The chain combines TRBV9 with TRBJ1-1; possible D gene TRBD1, 6 bases. CDR3 length equals 14 residues. Per germline, CDR1 SGDLS and CDR2 YYNGEE. V dropped 5 bases and J dropped 10 bases, with 21 bases sitting between them. The CDR3 DNA follows: TGTGCCAGCAGACCCCAGGGGAATATTCGTGGAGCTTTCTTT. Translating gives CASRPQGNIRGAFF.

The gene calls are TRBV7-3 and TRBJ2-1; D gene ambiguous. The CDR3 is made up of 15 amino acids. Germline CDR1 SGHTA, CDR2 FQGTGA. Trimming took 5 bases from V and 0 from J, leaving 11 bases between them. The CDR3: CASSPYPSSYNEQFF. Here the CDR3 DNA reads TGTGCCAGCAGCCCTTACCCGAGCTCCTACAATGAGCAGTTCTTC.

This chain uses TRBV6-5 with TRBJ2-5; possible D gene TRBD1, 6 bases. The CDR3 has 14 residues. Germline values: CDR1 MNHEY, CDR2 SVGAGI. Trimming took off 6 bases at V and 4 bases at J, with 15 bases between the two ends. CDR3 coding DNA: TGTGCCAGCAGCCGATCATCAGGGGTAGAGACCCAGTACTTC. It is translated as CASSRSSGVETQYF.

CDR3 DNA sequence: TGTGCCAGCAGTTACTCAGGGGGCTCTGGAGAGACCCAGTACTTC. Translating gives CASSYSGGSGETQYF. The rearrangement uses TRBV6-6 and TRBJ2-5; 7 bases are a match to TRBD1. There are 15 residues in the CDR3. With V trimmed by 0 bases and J by 4 bases, 5 bases remained unmatched. Per germline, CDR1 MNHNY and CDR2 SVGAGI (reference sequence).

The gene calls are TRBV5-1 and TRBJ2-1; TRBD2 is a possible D gene (6 bases). The CDR3 has 16 amino acids. Trimming took off 1 base at V and 0 bases at J, with 11 bases between the two ends. Germline V gives CDR1 SGHRS, CDR2 YFSETQ. The CDR3 DNA follows: TGCGCCAGCAGCTTGAGGCTAGCGACCTCCTACAATGAGCAGTTCTTC. Its translation is CASSLRLATSYNEQFF.

This chain joins TRBV30 and TRBJ2-1, with a tentative D call TRBD2 (5 bases). This CDR3 has 14 residues. V shed 5 bases and J shed 3 bases, with 14 bases lying between them. Looked up from germline, CDR1 is GTSNPN and CDR2 is SVGIG (reference sequence). In nucleotides, the CDR3 is TGTGCCTGGGCGAGGGTTGGAGGCTACAATGAGCAGTTCTTC. Translating gives CAWARVGGYNEQFF.

This clone occurred once. The chain links TRBV20-1 to TRBJ1-1, with D unclear. Germline-derived CDR1 and CDR2 are DFQATT and SNEGSKA (reference sequence). The germline V and J ends were trimmed by 6 bases and 7 bases, with 12 bases remaining between them. The CDR3 extends over 11 amino acids. Here the CDR3 DNA reads TGCAGTGCGTTAGACTCGGTTGAAGCTTTCTTT. Translated: CSALDSVEAFF.

The J gene is TRBJ2-1, the V gene TRBV11-3; 7 nucleotides line up with TRBD1. The CDR3 has 13 amino acids. Unmatched junction bases numbered 4, after V lost 5 bases and J lost 6 bases. The V gene's germline CDR1 is SGHNT and CDR2 YENEEA. The CDR3 nucleotides read TGTGCCAGCAGCCGACGACAGGGCAATGAGCAGTTCTTC. Its protein product is CASSRRQGNEQFF.

This clone was seen once. The V gene is TRBV21-1, the J gene TRBJ2-2; the table assigns TRBD2, which was not confirmed against the DNA. TRBV21-1 is marked as a pseudogene. The CDR3 covers 18 residues. CDR3 protein: CASSILGLAGLITGELFF. The CDR3 nucleotides read TGTGCCAGCAGCATTTTAGGACTAGCGGGTCTCATCACCGGGGAGCTGTTTTTT.

V usage is TRBV19 and J usage is TRBJ1-2; 7 nucleotides match TRBD1. The CDR3 has 14 amino acids. The ends lost 4 bases at V and 4 bases at J; junction bases unmatched: 6. CDR1 and CDR2 (germline): LNHDA, SQIVND (reference sequence). The CDR3 DNA is TGTGCCAGTAGTACAAACAGGGGTGGCTATGGCTACACCTTC. Translation gives CASSTNRGGYGYTF.

This clone was observed a few times. V gene TRBV19 combines with J gene TRBJ2-7, with 12 bases aligning to TRBD2. This CDR3 is built from 14 residues. Germline-derived CDR1 and CDR2 are LNHDA and SQIVND (reference sequence). V gave up 3 bases and J gave up 5 bases; unmatched junction bases: 2. CDR3 region: CASSILAGGHEQYF. The DNA for the CDR3 is TGTGCCAGTAGTATCCTAGCGGGAGGGCACGAGCAGTACTTC.

This clone is a singleton in its sample. The rearrangement joins TRBV19 to TRBJ1-1; D possibly corresponds to TRBD1 (6 bases). Germline CDR1 is LNHDA and CDR2 is SQIVND (reference sequence). The CDR3 is made up of 17 amino acids. V lost 1 base and J lost 0, with 15 bases in between. The CDR3 spells CASSIGTPGTLNTEAFF. In DNA, the CDR3 is TGTGCCAGTAGTATAGGGACTCCCGGGACATTGAACACTGAAGCTTTCTTT. Drawing the rest from reference TRBV19 and TRBJ1-1, the complete variable domain is DGGITQSPKYLFRKEGQNVTLSCEQNLNHDAMYWYRQDPGQGLRLIYYSQIVNDFQKGDIAEGYSVSREKKESFPLTVTSAQKNPTAFYLCASSIGTPGTLNTEAFFGQGTRLTVV.

This clone has a single count. The chain couples TRBV28 to TRBJ2-1, with a possible D match to TRBD2 (6 bases). V shed 2 bases and J shed 7 bases, with 12 bases lying between them. Germline CDR1 MDHEN, CDR2 SYDVKM. The length of the CDR3 is 14 residues. The chain's CDR3 is CASSLAGLRNEQFF. The CDR3 region has the DNA TGTGCCAGCAGTTTAGCCGGACTAAGGAATGAGCAGTTCTTC.